The source of this T cell receptor (beta chain) is a study of CD8+ T cells in alopecia areata. Study observations and caveats: Lesional scalp, notably in alopecia totalis/universalis, had clonality above that of normal scalp. Between patients, shared TCR sequences were less clear than in mice. This was possibly due in part to HLA diversity in the patient population. In scalp samples, resident alphabeta T cells of normal skin are also sequenced.

The V gene end was trimmed by 3 bases and the J gene end by 4 bases; junction bases not matched to a gene: 6. Germline V lookup: CDR1 SGHVS, CDR2 FQNEAQ. The CDR3 sequence is 14 residues long. Details on this clone: Antigen specificity is unknown.

Cell sorting on a FACSAria was used to separate CD4+ and CD8+ T cells from the PBMCs. Investigators isolated RNA and reverse transcribed it into cDNA to act as the sequencing template. Generated by immunoSEQ multiplex PCR, the TCRdb table keeps only in-frame clones and is missing some. The table lists 150,000 or so clones, 45% to 60% of them singletons. The sequenced sample was CD4+ T cells sorted from blood. The rearrangement joins TRBV7-8 to TRBJ2-7; 7 bases line up with TRBD2. The clonotype comes from a human donor in good health. The CDR3 is CASSLRREQYEQYF. The CDR3 DNA reads as TGTGCCAGCAGCTTGAGGCGGGAGCAGTACGAGCAGTACTTC.